This T cell receptor (beta chain) was obtained from a study of shared clonotypes between healthy human individuals (dated by TCRdb to between 2020 and 2021). A note on the overall study: The cohort included a few men and a couple of women between 18 and 49 years of age. Leukapheresis yielded between about 0.9 and 9.5 billion PBMCs per donor. To estimate repertoire size and how much clonotype sharing occurs between individuals, the study deeply sequenced the blood TCR repertoires of several healthy adults. Different laboratories and diverse techniques were used to prepare libraries and sequence TCR repertoires, to increase sequencing depth and limit assay-specific biases. For each donor, CD4 naive and CD4 memory were each run on three plates, CD8 naive on two plates, and CD8 memory on one plate.

Using the deep immunoSEQ assay, TCR CDR3 regions were amplified from genomic DNA by multiplex PCR. Extracted genomic DNA from each cell subset was distributed evenly across all wells of several immunoSEQ 96-well plates, and each plate was treated as a replicate. For sorted subsets, each replicate PCR was loaded with about 0.2 ug genomic DNA, equivalent to approximately 33,000 T cell genomes. Purified libraries were measured with a Qubit 3.0 fluorometer, size-checked on a Bioanalyzer 2100, and measured again with the KAPA Library Quantification kit. Every immunoSEQ 96-well plate was sequenced on a dedicated single-read 150-cycle Illumina NextSeq 550 flow cell. In the original analysis: Because only junctional sequences without quality scores were contained in the immunoSEQ output, filtering matching that applied to full-length reads could not be performed. Sequences were annotated with PyIR, a Python wrapper for IgBLAST v1.9, using IMGT germline references to assign V/J genes and CDR3. Reads were removed for weak V/J assignments (E-value above 1e-6), missing CDR3, stop codons, out-of-frame junctions, or ambiguous translated residues. A V3J clonotype was defined by an identical inferred V gene, J gene, and CDR3 amino acid sequence. To compute the percentage overlap between repertoires, the number of shared unique clonotypes was divided by the size of the smaller repertoire. Three approaches were used to assess repertoire richness: RTK rarefaction, the Chao1 estimator, and Recon v2.1 estimates of unobserved clonotypes. Generation probabilities for all TCRbeta clonotypes obtained by the gDNA method from several donors were computed using OLGA. Not all clones reach the TCRdb copy of this immuneACCESS table, which keeps in-frame sequences only. Checked studies attribute under half of the gap to unresolved V genes and leave the rest unexplained. D and trimming were read from the DNA, whereas the V and J calls and clone size are those reported in that table. Here the sample has over 100,000 clones; around 65% occur a single time. The leading ten clones occupy roughly 24% of the sample.

What the study reported, not specific to this receptor: Sampling was restricted to blood, and TCR repertoires in tissues likely differ from the TCR repertoires found in blood. Naive subsets generally had larger estimated clonotype richness than memory subsets. Around 5% of naive CD4, 3.5% of naive CD8, approximately 2.2% of memory CD4, and more than 0.35% of memory CD8 clonotypes were shared across four donors. Incomplete sequencing was indicated by rarefaction of sorted-subset datasets, despite the large sequencing depth. Because the study included a small number of donors, the genetic and exposure-history diversity represented was limited. Compared with non-shared clonotypes, clonotypes shared by all four sorted-subset donors had higher generation probabilities. Pairwise subsampling indicated that sequencing depth was expected to affect the degree of clonotype sharing among donors.

Donors were healthy HIV-negative adults with no recently reported acute infections or vaccinations. Only Caucasian adults living in Nashville, Tennessee, USA were represented among the donors. CD8 memory samples consisted of magnetically selected CD45RO+ cells combined with CCR7-negative CD45RA+ effector memory (TemRA) cells. After blood collection by leukapheresis, PBMCs were isolated using Ficoll-Histopaque density gradient centrifugation and then cryopreserved in the vapor phase of liquid nitrogen. Purity and quantity of every magnetically sorted T cell population were checked by analytical flow cytometry. Each sorted fraction had its genomic DNA isolated and then quantified by UV absorbance on a Nanodrop 2000c. V sheds 3 bases and J sheds 1 base, leaving 18 bases between their ends. The CDR3 has 17 amino acids, counting the end cysteine and phenylalanine. The retained sequence is limited to the CDR3, 51 bases, with the frame set at the first base. From a lookup of the germline V gene, CDR1 and CDR2 are SGHVS and FQNEAQ.

A remark on this clone: What antigen it recognizes has not been identified. Base qualities are not provided; no much larger clone lies one nucleotide away.

The sequenced sample consisted of memory CD8+ T cells sorted from blood. Sample cell subset or site, as interpreted from the label and publication: CD45RO+ cells pooled with CCR7-negative TemRA cells. The rearrangement joined TRBV7-8 to TRBJ1-2; a tentative D call is TRBD1 (6 bases match). This TCR derives from a woman younger than 45 in good health. The sequence in DNA is TGTGCCAGCAGCTTGAAGAGCGGGACATACGATAACTATGGCTACACCTTC. It codes for CASSLKSGTYDNYGYTF.